This entry features one TCR beta chain sequence. Trimming shortened V by 5 bases and J by 0 bases, and 10 bases separated the two germline ends. Germline CDR1 is MNHEY and CDR2 is SMNVEV (reference sequence). This CDR3 has 15 amino acids. Clones were read by immunoSEQ multiplex PCR, and TCRdb kept only the in-frame ones, dropping some. The top ten clones hold 3% to 3.5% of a sample with 55,000 to 60,000 clones, over 75% of them seen once. These data come from a study of OX40 agonist ivuxolimab in advanced cancers. Overall study context: Each patient was given ivuxolimab into a vein every 2 weeks, at 0.01 to 10 mg/kg.

Blood was sampled at baseline, cycle 4 day 1, and cycle 7 day 1. The chain uses TRBV27 and TRBJ2-2; no firm D call. This TCR was sampled from an adult with an advanced solid tumor such as melanoma, head and neck, liver or kidney cancer. Source: CD4+ or CD8+ T cells sorted from blood, taken in a trial of the OX40 agonist ivuxolimab. The CDR3 region is CASSPPPPNTGELFF. In DNA, the CDR3 is TGTGCCAGCAGTCCCCCCCCTCCGAACACCGGGGAGCTGTTTTTT.